This TCR beta chain was retrieved from a study of blood T cell repertoires in COVID-19. In the authors' workflow: The assay estimated nucleated cells by amplifying reference gene primers. Clones were sequenced by immunoSEQ multiplex PCR, and TCRdb holds only the in-frame ones, with some missing. V, J and clone size are taken as reported in that table, and D and trimming were inferred from the DNA itself. The data show under 60,000 clones, about 88% seen once. Trimming removed 9 bases from V and 5 bases from J; junction bases left unmatched: 17. Germline V CDR1 and CDR2: WNHNN, SYGVQD (reference sequence). This CDR3 has 17 residues.

The origin of this receptor is a man between 60 and 75 years old with acute or convalescent COVID-19. The V call is TRBV10-1, the J call TRBJ1-5, with 9 bases fitting TRBD1. Sequencing input: peripheral blood. CDR3 sequence reads: CARGTPPGQGRDQPQHF. The CDR3 DNA reads as TGCGCCAGGGGAACGCCTCCGGGACAGGGTCGAGATCAGCCCCAGCATTTT.